One and the same sample provided the 15 T cell receptor beta chains below, sequenced in a study of blood T cell repertoires in COVID-19. TCRdb's table, derived via immunoSEQ multiplex PCR, lists solely in-frame clones and lacks some. The sample holds 200,000 or so clones, 80% to 90% seen once. Material for sequencing was PBMCs or T cells enriched from blood (not recorded which). These receptors all come from a woman in her thirties or forties with acute COVID-19.

The J gene is TRBJ1-5, the V gene TRBV27; tentative D call: TRBD1 (5 bases). From germline, CDR1 is MNHEY and CDR2 SMNVEV (reference sequence). V lost 6 bases and J lost 3, with 12 bases in between. The CDR3 loop spans 14 amino acids. The CDR3 bases are TGTGCCAGCAGGTCAGGGCAGGTCAATCAGCCCCAGCATTTT. Protein product: CASRSGQVNQPQHF.

This chain joins TRBV28 and TRBJ2-3; 9 positions agree with TRBD1. The CDR3 contains 15 residues. V lost 6 bases and J lost 6; bases outside the gene matches: 10. Germline V gene lookup returns CDR1 MDHEN and CDR2 SYDVKM. CDR3 in DNA: TGTGCCAGCAGCCATGCCGGGACAGGGAAGGATACGCAGTATTTT. As protein: CASSHAGTGKDTQYF.

V gene TRBV7-2 combines with J gene TRBJ2-1; the D gene is possibly TRBD2 (6 bases). V shed 5 bases and J shed 0 bases, with 20 bases lying between them. CDR3 length equals 18 residues. From germline, CDR1 is SGHTA and CDR2 FQGNSA. CDR3 protein: CASSLRRNYSGSYNEQFF. The CDR3 nucleotides are TGTGCCAGCAGCCTACGCCGGAACTATAGCGGCTCCTACAATGAGCAGTTCTTC.

The V and J genes are TRBV6-4 and TRBJ2-3; 7 bases match TRBD2. The CDR3 consists of 16 residues. Looked up from germline, CDR1 is MRHNA and CDR2 is SNTAGT. Losses at the gene ends were 6 bases for V and 0 bases for J; bases not matched to a gene: 9. The CDR3 nucleotides are TGTGCCAGCAGCCCGCTAGCGGTCTATAGCACAGATACGCAGTATTTT. Translation gives CASSPLAVYSTDTQYF.

This sequence joins TRBV19 and TRBJ2-2; 11 bases are shared with TRBD1. Germline assignment: CDR1 LNHDA and CDR2 SQIVND (reference sequence). The CDR3 covers 17 residues. V dropped 6 bases and J dropped 6; count of bases not matched to a gene: 12. CDR3 bases: TGTGCCAGTAGCCGGAACCGACCGGGACAGGGGGCCGGGGAGCTGTTTTTT. Translated, it gives CASSRNRPGQGAGELFF.

This clone was observed once. This rearrangement joins TRBV7-9 to TRBJ1-2; D call uncertain. This CDR3 comprises 13 residues. V dropped 3 bases and J dropped 4 bases, with 9 bases sitting between them. The germline V gene encodes CDR1 SEHNR and CDR2 FQNEAQ (reference sequence). CDR3 DNA: TGTGCCAGCAGCTTGCCAGGCCTCTATGGCTACACCTTC. Translating it yields CASSLPGLYGYTF.

The rearrangement joins TRBV5-4 to TRBJ2-1; TRBD1 matches 7 bases. Trimming removed 4 bases from V and 1 base from J; junction bases left unmatched: 5. In germline, CDR1 is SGHNT, CDR2 YYREEE (reference sequence). The CDR3 covers 15 residues. CDR3 DNA sequence: TGTGCCAGCAGCCTCACACAGGGGTCCTACAATGAGCAGTTCTTC. Its translation: CASSLTQGSYNEQFF.

As regards this clone: The identical CDR3 is also encoded by other nucleotide sequences in the sample. This rearrangement joins TRBV28 to TRBJ1-5, with TRBD1 matching over 7 bases. This CDR3 is built from 13 residues. V was clipped by 5 bases and J by 7 bases; unmatched bases: 5. Germline loops: CDR1 MDHEN, CDR2 SYDVKM. The CDR3: CASSLTGRQPQHF. CDR3 DNA sequence: TGTGCCAGCAGTCTGACAGGGCGACAGCCCCAGCATTTT. Full variable domain (rest looked up from reference TRBV28 and TRBJ1-5): DVKVTQSSRYLVKRTGEKVFLECVQDMDHENMFWYRQDPGLGLRLIYFSYDVKMKEKGDIPEGYSVSREKKERFSLILESASTNQTSMYLCASSLTGRQPQHFGDGTRLSIL.

The rearrangement uses TRBV5-1 and TRBJ1-1; 7 bases are a match to TRBD1. Germline CDR1 and CDR2: SGHRS and YFSETQ. CDR3 length: 14 residues. Germline trimming cut 4 bases from V and 1 base from J; bases unmatched to any gene: 4. CDR3 sequence (DNA): TGCGCCAGCAGCCTGTACAGGGGGAACACTGAAGCTTTCTTT. Its translation is CASSLYRGNTEAFF.

This chain connects TRBV19 to TRBJ2-1, with 8 nucleotides matching TRBD2. V gave up 2 bases and J gave up 4 bases; unmatched junction bases: 4. The CDR3 length is 15 residues. Looked up from germline, CDR1 is LNHDA and CDR2 is SQIVND (reference sequence). CDR3: CASSIFGTSYNEQFF. The DNA for the CDR3 is TGTGCCAGTAGTATATTTGGGACTAGTTACAATGAGCAGTTCTTC.

This chain joins TRBV29-1 and TRBJ2-1; 12 bases are a match to TRBD2. Germline assignment: CDR1 SQVTM and CDR2 ANQGSEA. The CDR3 covers 16 residues. V shed 7 bases and J 4 bases; nucleotides not matched to a gene: 11. CDR3 region: CSDASGLAGRYNEQFF. As DNA, the CDR3 is TGCAGCGATGCGTCTGGACTAGCGGGGAGGTACAATGAGCAGTTCTTC.

The chain carries TRBV7-9 and TRBJ2-7; 10 positions match TRBD2. Germline CDR1 and CDR2: SEHNR and FQNEAQ (reference sequence). The V gene end was trimmed by 1 base and the J gene end by 5 bases; junction bases not matched to a gene: 5. The CDR3 spans 15 residues. CDR3 protein: CASSLGAGGPNEQYF. CDR3 coding DNA: TGTGCCAGCAGCTTAGGAGCGGGAGGGCCCAACGAGCAGTACTTC.

The chain uses TRBV3-1 (or the pseudogene TRBV3-2) and TRBJ1-5, with D maybe TRBD1 (6 bases). This CDR3 contains 17 residues. Germline CDR1 and CDR2: LGHDT and YNNKEL (reference sequence). Deletions cut 2 bases from V and 6 bases from J, with 20 bases between. The CDR3 region has the DNA TGTGCCAGCAGCCAAAAAGGACCAGTGGGGGGGGCTCAGCCCCAGCATTTT. Protein product: CASSQKGPVGGAQPQHF.

The chain couples TRBV19 to TRBJ1-6; the D is unclear. Germline V gene sequence: CDR1 LNHDA, CDR2 SQIVND (reference sequence). The CDR3 has 13 amino acids. The germline V and J ends were trimmed by 1 base and 8 bases, with 6 bases remaining between them. The CDR3 DNA reads TGTGCCAGTAGTATAGGGAGTGATTCACCCCTCCACTTT. As protein: CASSIGSDSPLHF.

The rearrangement uses TRBV5-4 and TRBJ1-1; the D gene is possibly TRBD1 (6 bases). The V gene lost 2 bases and the J gene lost 1 base, with 9 bases spanning the gap. The CDR3 runs to 14 residues. Germline loops: CDR1 SGHNT, CDR2 YYREEE (reference sequence). The DNA of the CDR3 is TGTGCCAGCAGCTTTGGGGGCTCGAACACTGAAGCTTTCTTT. Translated, it gives CASSFGGSNTEAFF.